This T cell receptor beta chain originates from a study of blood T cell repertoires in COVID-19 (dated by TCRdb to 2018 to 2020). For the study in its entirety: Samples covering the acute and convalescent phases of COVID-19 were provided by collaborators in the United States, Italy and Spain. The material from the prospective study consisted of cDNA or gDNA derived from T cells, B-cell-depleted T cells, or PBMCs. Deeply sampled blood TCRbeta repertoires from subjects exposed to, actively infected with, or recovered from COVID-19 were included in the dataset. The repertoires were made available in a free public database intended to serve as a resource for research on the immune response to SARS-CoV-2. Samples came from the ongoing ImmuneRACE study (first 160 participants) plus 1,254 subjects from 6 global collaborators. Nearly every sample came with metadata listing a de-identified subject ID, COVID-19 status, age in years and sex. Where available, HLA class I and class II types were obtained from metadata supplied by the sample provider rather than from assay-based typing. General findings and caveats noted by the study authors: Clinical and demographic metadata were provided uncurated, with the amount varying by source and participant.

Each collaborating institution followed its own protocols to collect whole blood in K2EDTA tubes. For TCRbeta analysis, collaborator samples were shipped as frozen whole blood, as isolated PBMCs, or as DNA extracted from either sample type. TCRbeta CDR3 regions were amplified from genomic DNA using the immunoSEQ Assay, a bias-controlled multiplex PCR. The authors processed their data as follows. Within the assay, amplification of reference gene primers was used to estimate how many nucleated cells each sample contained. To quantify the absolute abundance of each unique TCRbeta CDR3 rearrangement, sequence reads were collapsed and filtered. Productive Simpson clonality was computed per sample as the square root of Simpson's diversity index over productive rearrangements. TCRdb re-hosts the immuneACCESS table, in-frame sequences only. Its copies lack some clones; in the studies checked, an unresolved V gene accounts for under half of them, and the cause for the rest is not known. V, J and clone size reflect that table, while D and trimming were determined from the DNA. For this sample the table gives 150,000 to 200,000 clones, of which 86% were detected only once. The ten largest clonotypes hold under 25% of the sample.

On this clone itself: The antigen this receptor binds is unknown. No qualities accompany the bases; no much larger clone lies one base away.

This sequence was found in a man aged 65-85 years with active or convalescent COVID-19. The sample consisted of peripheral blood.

The DNA sequence follows: TGTGCCACCAGCAGAGGAGGGAGGGGTGGCGACACTGAAGCTTTCTTT. It codes for CATSRGGRGGDTEAFF. The chain is encoded by TRBV15 joined to TRBJ1-1; possibly the D gene is TRBD1, per 5 matching bases. From its cysteine to its phenylalanine, the CDR3 spans 16 amino acids. Solely the CDR3 DNA is kept, with 48 bases framed from the first base. Cut back by 1 base and 3 bases, the V and J ends lie 15 bases apart. CDR1 and CDR2 are read off the germline V gene (reference sequence) as LNHNV and YYDKDF.